The subject of this entry is one T cell receptor (beta chain). The data originate from a study of blood T cells in healthy people across ages. It was with a sample-barcoded 5' primer and a J-beta primer mix that a second PCR of roughly 7 to 12 cycles was run. TCRdb used MiXCR to reprocess the 5' RACE reads, holding one entry per CDR3 protein. The sample includes approximately 800,000 distinct CDR3 sequences, 58% of them seen just once. The germline V gene has CDR1 SGHTA and CDR2 FQGNSA. The CDR3 totals 15 residues. Germline trimming cut 5 bases from V and 8 bases from J; bases unmatched to any gene: 11.

Sequenced: blood. The chain combines TRBV7-2 with TRBJ2-1; 8 bases are a match to TRBD2. This sequence was found in a man younger than 45 in good health. The CDR3 DNA follows: TGTGCCAGCAGCCTTCGGCGGGGGGCGGGCGATGAGCAGTTCTTC. Translating it yields CASSLRRGAGDEQFF.